One and the same sample provided the 5 T cell receptor beta chains below, sequenced in a study of response to subunit inactivated influenza vaccine. TCRdb re-called the RT-PCR reads through MiXCR, storing one row per CDR3 protein. The sample yields 800,000 or so distinct CDR3 sequences, about 20% seen once. Sequencing used PBMCs from blood, obtained about 5 days after vaccination. These receptor sequences come from a man aged 50 to 60 who received an inactivated influenza vaccine.

This clonotype was found a few times. The gene calls are TRBV7-2 and TRBJ2-7; weak D call: TRBD2 (6 bases). From germline, CDR1 is SGHTA and CDR2 FQGNSA. The length of the CDR3 is 14 residues. Trimming stripped 1 base from V and 6 bases from J, with 13 bases between. The CDR3 loop reads CASSLGGALSEQYF. In DNA form, the CDR3 reads TGTGCCAGCAGCTTAGGCGGGGCTCTTTCCGAGCAGTACTTC.

The genes are TRBV29-1 and TRBJ2-3; D possibly corresponds to TRBD1 (6 bases). With 3 bases removed from V and 3 bases from J, the gap between germline ends came to 16 bases. The germline CDR1 and CDR2 sequences are SQVTM and ANQGSEA. This CDR3 has 15 residues. CDR3 loop: CSVDQGRGKTDTQYF. The CDR3 DNA is TGCAGCGTTGATCAGGGGCGCGGAAAGACAGATACGCAGTATTTT.

The chain carries TRBV15 and TRBJ1-1; D is ambiguous. Germline CDR1 and CDR2: LNHNV and YYDKDF (reference sequence). Trimming removed 8 bases at V and 0 bases at J, with 16 bases between. The CDR3 consists of 15 residues. The CDR3 nucleotides read TGTGCCACCTCGGACGGGCAGAGCGTGAACACTGAAGCTTTCTTT. It specifies CATSDGQSVNTEAFF.

The chain recombines TRBV4-1 with TRBJ2-2, with unresolved D. CDR3 length: 15 amino acids. Germline CDR1 is MGHRA and CDR2 is YSYEKL. V was cut by 6 bases and J by 0 bases, with 11 bases left in between. The CDR3 here is CASRIVGANTGELFF. The CDR3 region has the DNA TGCGCCAGCAGAATTGTAGGAGCGAACACCGGGGAGCTGTTTTTT.

V usage is TRBV7-6 and J usage is TRBJ2-7, with D perhaps given as TRBD1 or TRBD2 (5 bases each). The germline CDR1 and CDR2 sequences are SGHVS and FNYEAQ. V was trimmed by 5 bases and J by 6 bases, leaving 17 bases between them. The CDR3 length is 14 residues. This CDR3 reads CASSPGPQTSEQYF. The CDR3 nucleotides are TGTGCCAGCAGCCCGGGACCTCAAACGAGCGAGCAGTACTTC.